This entry features one T cell receptor (beta chain) sequence. Its antigen is as yet unknown. The CDR3 loop spans 13 amino acids. Trimming pared 0 bases from V and 2 bases from J, leaving 5 bases between. Germline CDR1 and CDR2: SGHDT and YYEEEE. The data derive from a study of T cell repertoires in cytomegalovirus infection. Regarding the study as a whole: HLA-C-restricted CMV-specific TCR beta clonotypes prevailed in the ex vivo response.

TCRdb reprocessed the reads via MiXCR and lists one record per CDR3 protein. The sample lists 600,000 to 800,000 distinct CDR3 sequences, less than 25% occurring once. The TCR originated in a human donor in good health (CMV status not recorded). Some clones in this sample may be carry-over from other donors' samples. V and J are TRBV5-6 and TRBJ2-5, with D unresolved. Material: CD8+ T cells from PBMCs. The CDR3 spells CASSLGWQETQYF. The CDR3 coding sequence is TGTGCCAGCAGCTTGGGGTGGCAAGAGACCCAGTACTTC.